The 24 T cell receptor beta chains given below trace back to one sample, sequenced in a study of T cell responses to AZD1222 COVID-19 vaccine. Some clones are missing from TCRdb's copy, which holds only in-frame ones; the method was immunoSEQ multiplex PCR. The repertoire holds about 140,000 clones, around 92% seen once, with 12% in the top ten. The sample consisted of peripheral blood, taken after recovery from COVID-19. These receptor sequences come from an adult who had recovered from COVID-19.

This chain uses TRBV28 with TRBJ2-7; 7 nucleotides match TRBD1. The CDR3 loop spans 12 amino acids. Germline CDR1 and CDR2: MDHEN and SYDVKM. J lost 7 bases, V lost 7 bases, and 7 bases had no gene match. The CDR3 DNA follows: TGTGCCAGCACCCAGACAGGGAGTGAGCAGTACTTC. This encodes CASTQTGSEQYF.

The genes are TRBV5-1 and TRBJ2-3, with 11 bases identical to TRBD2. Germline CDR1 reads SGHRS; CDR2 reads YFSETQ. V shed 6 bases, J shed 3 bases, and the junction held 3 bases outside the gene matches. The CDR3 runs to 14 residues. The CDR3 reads CASKGTSGTDTQYF. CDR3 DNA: TGCGCCAGCAAGGGGACTAGCGGAACAGATACGCAGTATTTT.

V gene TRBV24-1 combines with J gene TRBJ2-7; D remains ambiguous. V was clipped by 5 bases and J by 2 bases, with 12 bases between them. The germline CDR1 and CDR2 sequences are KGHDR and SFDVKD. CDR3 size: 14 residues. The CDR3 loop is CATSGAGAPYEQYF. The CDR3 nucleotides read TGTGCCACCAGTGGGGCAGGAGCTCCCTACGAGCAGTACTTC.

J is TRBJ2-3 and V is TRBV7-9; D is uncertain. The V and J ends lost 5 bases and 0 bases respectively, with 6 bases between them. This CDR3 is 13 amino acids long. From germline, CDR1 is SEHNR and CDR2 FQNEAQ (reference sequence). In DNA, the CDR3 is TGTGCCAGCAGCGGGTTTAGCACAGATACGCAGTATTTT. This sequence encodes CASSGFSTDTQYF.

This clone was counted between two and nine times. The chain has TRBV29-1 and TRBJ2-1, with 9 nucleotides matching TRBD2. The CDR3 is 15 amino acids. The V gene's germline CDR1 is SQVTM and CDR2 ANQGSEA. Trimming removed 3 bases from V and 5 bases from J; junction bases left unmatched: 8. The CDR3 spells CSVDKPGLANNEQFF. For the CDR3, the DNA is TGCAGCGTTGACAAGCCGGGACTAGCAAACAATGAGCAGTTCTTC.

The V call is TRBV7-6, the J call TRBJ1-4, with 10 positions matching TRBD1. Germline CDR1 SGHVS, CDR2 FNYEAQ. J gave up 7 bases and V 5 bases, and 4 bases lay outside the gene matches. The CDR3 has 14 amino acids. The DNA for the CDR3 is TGTGCCAGCAGCATGGGACAGGGGCGTGAAAAACTGTTTTTT. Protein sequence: CASSMGQGREKLFF.

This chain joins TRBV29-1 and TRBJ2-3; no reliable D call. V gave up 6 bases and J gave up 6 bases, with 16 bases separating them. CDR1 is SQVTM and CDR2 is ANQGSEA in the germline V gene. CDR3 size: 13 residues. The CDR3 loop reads CSVRPSPLDTQYF. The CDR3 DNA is TGCAGCGTGCGGCCCTCGCCCCTGGATACGCAGTATTTT.

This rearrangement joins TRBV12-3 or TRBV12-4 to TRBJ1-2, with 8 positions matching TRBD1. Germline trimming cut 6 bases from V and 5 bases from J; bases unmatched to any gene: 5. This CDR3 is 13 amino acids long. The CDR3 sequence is CASSPGQGYGYTF. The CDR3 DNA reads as TGTGCCAGCAGCCCAGGACAGGGTTATGGCTACACCTTC.

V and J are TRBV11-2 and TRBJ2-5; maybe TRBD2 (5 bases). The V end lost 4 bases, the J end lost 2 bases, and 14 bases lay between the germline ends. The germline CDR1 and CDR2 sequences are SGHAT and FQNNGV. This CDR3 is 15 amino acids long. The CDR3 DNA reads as TGTGCCAGCAGCTCAAATGGGCGGGTGCAAGAGACCCAGTACTTC. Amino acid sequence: CASSSNGRVQETQYF.

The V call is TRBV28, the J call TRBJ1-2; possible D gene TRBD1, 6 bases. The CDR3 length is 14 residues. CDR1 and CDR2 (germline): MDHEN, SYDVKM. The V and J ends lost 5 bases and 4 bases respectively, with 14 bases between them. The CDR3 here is CASSTGQKFYGYTF. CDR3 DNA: TGTGCCAGCAGTACCGGACAGAAATTCTATGGCTACACCTTC.

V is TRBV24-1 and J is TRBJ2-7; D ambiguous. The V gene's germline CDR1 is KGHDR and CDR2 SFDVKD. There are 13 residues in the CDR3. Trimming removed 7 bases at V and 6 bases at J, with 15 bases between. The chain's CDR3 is CATSLSGSGEQYF. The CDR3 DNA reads TGTGCCACCAGCCTATCCGGGTCGGGCGAGCAGTACTTC.

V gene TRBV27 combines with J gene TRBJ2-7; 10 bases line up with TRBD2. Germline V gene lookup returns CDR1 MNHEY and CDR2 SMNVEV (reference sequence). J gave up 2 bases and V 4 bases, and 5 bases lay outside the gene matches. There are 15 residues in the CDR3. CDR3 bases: TGTGCCAGCAGTTCTTGGACTAGCGGAACCTACGAGCAGTACTTC. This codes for CASSSWTSGTYEQYF.

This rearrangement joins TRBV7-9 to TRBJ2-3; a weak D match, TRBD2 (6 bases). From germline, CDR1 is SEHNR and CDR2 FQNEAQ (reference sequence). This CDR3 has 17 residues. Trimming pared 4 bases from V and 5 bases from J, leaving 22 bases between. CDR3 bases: TGTGCCAGCAGCTCCCTCCCCGGAGCGGGTGGGGGAGATACGCAGTATTTT. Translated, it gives CASSSLPGAGGGDTQYF.

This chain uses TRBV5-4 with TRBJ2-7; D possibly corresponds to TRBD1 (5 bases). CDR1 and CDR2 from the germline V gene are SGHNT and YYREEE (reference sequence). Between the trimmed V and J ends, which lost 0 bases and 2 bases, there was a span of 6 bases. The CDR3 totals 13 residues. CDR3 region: CASSLAQAYEQYF. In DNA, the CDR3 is TGTGCCAGCAGCTTGGCACAGGCCTACGAGCAGTACTTC.

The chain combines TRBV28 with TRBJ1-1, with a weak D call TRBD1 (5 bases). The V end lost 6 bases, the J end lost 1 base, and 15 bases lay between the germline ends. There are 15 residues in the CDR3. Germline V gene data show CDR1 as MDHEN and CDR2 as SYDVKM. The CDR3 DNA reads TGTGCCAGCAGACTATCCGGGACCGCGAACACTGAAGCTTTCTTT. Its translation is CASRLSGTANTEAFF.

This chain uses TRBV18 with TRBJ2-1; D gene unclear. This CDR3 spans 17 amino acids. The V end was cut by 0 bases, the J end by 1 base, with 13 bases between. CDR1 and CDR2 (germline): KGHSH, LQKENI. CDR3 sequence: CASSPPVGGRSYNEQFF. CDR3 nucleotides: TGTGCCAGCTCACCACCCGTGGGCGGCCGATCCTACAATGAGCAGTTCTTC.

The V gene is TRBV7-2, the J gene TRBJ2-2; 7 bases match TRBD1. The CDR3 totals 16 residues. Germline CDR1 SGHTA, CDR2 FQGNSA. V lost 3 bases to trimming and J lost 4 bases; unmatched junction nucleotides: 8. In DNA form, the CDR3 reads TGTGCCAGCAGCTTGTTAGGGACAGTGACCACCGGGGAGCTGTTTTTT. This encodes CASSLLGTVTTGELFF.

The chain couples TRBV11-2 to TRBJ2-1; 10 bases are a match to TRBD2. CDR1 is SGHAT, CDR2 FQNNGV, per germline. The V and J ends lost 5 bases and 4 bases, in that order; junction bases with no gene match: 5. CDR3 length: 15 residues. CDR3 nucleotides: TGTGCCAGCAGCCTAGGGACTAGCGCTTACAATGAGCAGTTCTTC. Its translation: CASSLGTSAYNEQFF.

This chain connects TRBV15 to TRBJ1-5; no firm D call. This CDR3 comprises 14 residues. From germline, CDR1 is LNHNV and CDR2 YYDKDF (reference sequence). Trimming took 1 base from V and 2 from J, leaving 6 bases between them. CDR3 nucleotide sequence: TGTGCCACCAGCAGAGCCGGAGGCAATCAGCCCCAGCATTTT. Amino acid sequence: CATSRAGGNQPQHF.

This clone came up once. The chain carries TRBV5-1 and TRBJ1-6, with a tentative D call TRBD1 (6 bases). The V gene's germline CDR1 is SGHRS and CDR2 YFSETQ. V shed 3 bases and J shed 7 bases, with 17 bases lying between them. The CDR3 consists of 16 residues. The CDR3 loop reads CASSSGAQGKNSPLHF. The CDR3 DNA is TGCGCCAGCAGCTCGGGGGCTCAGGGGAAAAATTCACCCCTCCACTTT.

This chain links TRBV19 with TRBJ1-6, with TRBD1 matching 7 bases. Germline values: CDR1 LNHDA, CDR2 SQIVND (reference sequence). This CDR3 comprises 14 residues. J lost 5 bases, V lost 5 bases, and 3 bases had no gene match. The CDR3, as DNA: TGTGCCAGTAGTCAACAGGGGAATAATTCACCCCTCCACTTT. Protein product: CASSQQGNNSPLHF.

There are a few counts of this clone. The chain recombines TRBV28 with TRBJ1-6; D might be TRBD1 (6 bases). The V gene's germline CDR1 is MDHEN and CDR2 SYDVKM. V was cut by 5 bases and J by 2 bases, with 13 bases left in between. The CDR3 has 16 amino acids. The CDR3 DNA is TGTGCCAGCAGTCCCTACAGGGATACCTATAATTCACCCCTCCACTTT. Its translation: CASSPYRDTYNSPLHF. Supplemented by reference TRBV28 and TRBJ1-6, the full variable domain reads DVKVTQSSRYLVKRTGEKVFLECVQDMDHENMFWYRQDPGLGLRLIYFSYDVKMKEKGDIPEGYSVSREKKERFSLILESASTNQTSMYLCASSPYRDTYNSPLHFGNGTRLTVT.

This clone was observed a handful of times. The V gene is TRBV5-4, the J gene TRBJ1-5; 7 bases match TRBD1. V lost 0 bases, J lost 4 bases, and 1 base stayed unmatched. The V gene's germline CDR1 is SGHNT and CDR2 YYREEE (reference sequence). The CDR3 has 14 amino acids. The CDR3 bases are TGTGCCAGCAGCTTGGCAGGGGGTAATCAGCCCCAGCATTTT. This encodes CASSLAGGNQPQHF.

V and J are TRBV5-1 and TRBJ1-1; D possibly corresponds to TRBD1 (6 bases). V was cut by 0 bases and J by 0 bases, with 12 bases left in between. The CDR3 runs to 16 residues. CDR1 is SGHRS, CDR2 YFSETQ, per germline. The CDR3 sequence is CASSLGQGLLNTEAFF. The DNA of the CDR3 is TGCGCCAGCAGCTTGGGTCAGGGGCTCCTGAACACTGAAGCTTTCTTT. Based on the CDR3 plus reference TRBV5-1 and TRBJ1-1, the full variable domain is KAGVTQTPRYLIKTRGQQVTLSCSPISGHRSVSWYQQTPGQGLQFLFEYFSETQRNKGNFPGRFSGRQFSNSRSEMNVSTLELGDSALYLCASSLGQGLLNTEAFFGQGTRLTVV.